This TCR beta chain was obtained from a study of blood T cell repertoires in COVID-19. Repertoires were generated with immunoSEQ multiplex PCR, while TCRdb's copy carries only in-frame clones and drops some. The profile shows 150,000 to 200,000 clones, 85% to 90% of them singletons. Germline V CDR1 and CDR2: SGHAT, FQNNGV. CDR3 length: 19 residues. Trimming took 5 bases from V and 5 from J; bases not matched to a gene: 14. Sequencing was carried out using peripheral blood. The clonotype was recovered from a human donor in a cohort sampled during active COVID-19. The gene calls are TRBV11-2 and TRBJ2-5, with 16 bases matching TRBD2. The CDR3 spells CASSPSLGLAGGPRETQYF. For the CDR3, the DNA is TGTGCCAGCAGCCCCTCCCTGGGACTAGCGGGGGGGCCGAGGGAGACCCAGTACTTC.